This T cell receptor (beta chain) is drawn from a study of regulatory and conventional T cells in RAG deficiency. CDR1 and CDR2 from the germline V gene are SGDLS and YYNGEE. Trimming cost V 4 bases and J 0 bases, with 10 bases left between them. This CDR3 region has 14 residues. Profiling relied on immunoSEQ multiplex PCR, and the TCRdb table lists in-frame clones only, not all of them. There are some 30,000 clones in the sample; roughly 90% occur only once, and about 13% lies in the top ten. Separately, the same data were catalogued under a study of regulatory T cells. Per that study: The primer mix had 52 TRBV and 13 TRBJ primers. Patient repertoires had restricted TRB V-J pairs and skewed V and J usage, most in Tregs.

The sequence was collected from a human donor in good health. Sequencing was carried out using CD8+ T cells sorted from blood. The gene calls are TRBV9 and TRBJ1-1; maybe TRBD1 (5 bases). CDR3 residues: CASSKARVNTEAFF. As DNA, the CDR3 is TGTGCCAGCAGCAAAGCCAGGGTGAACACTGAAGCTTTCTTT.